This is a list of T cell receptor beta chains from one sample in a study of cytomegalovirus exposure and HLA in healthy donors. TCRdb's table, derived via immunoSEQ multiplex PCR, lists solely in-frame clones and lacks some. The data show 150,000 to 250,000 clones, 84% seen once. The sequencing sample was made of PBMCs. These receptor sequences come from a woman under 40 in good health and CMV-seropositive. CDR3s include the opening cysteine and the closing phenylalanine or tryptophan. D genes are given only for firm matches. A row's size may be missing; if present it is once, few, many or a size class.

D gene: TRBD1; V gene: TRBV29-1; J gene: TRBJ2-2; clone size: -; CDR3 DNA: TGCAGCGCGATAGATTTGGGGACAGGGGACGCCGGGGAGCTGTTTTTT; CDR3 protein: CSAIDLGTGDAGELFF
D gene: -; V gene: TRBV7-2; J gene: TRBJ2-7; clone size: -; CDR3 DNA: TGTGCCAGCAGCAACCGCCGGCAGGGGCCCTACGAGCAGTACTTC; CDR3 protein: CASSNRRQGPYEQYF
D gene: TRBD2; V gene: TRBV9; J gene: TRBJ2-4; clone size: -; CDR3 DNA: TGTGCCAGCAGCGTGGCGGGGGAGGACATTCAGTACTTC; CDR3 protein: CASSVAGEDIQYF
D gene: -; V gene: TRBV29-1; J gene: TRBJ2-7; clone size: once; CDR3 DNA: TGCAGCGTGATTATAGTCTACGAGCAGTACTTC; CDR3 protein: CSVIIVYEQYF
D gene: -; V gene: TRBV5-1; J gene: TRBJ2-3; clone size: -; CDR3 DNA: TGCGCCAGCAGCTTCCCGGGGTCGGATACGCAGTATTTT; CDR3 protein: CASSFPGSDTQYF
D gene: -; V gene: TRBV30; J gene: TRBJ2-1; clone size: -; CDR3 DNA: TGTGCCTGGTGGGGGGGCGATGAGCAGTTCTTC; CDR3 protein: CAWWGGDEQFF
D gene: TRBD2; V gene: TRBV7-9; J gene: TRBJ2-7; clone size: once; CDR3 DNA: TGTGCCAGCAGCTCGACTAGCGGGAGGGAGTACTTC; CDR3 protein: CASSSTSGREYF
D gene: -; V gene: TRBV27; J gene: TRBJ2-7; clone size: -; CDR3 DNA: TGTGCCAGCAGAGTTTCTACCGCCTACGAGCAGTACTTC; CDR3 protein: CASRVSTAYEQYF
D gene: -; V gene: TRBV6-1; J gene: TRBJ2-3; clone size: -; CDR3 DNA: TGTGCCAGCAGGGGGGGACAGTTTTTCACAGATACGCAGTATTTT; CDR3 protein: CASRGGQFFTDTQYF
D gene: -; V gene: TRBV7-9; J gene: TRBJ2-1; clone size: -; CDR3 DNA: TGTGCCAGCAGCTTCCCAGGGGATCATGAGCAGTTCTTC; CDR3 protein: CASSFPGDHEQFF
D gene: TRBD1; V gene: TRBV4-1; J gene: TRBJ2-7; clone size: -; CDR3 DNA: TGCGCCAGCAGCCAGACCTACAGGGGTACCACCTCCGAGCAGTACTTC; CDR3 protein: CASSQTYRGTTSEQYF
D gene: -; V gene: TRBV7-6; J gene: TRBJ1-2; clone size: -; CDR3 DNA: TGTGCCAGCAGCTTAGTTGCCCAGGGAATGCTCACCTTC; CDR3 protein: CASSLVAQGMLTF
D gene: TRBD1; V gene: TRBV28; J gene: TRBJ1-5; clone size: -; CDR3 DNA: TGTGCCAGCAGTTTAGGGACCGGGACAGGAGATGATCAGCCCCAGCATTTT; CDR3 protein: CASSLGTGTGDDQPQHF
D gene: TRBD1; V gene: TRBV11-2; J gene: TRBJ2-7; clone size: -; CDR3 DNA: TGTGCCAGCAGCGAGACAGGGGGTGGGCAGTACTTC; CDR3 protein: CASSETGGGQYF
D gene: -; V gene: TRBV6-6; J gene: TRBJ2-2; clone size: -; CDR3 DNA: TGTGCCAGCAGGCGAACAGCTACCGGGGAGCTGTTTTTT; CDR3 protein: CASRRTATGELFF
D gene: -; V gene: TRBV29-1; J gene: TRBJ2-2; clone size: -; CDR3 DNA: TGCAGCGTAAGGGGGCTGGGAGGACGTACCGGGGAGCTGTTTTTT; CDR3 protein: CSVRGLGGRTGELFF
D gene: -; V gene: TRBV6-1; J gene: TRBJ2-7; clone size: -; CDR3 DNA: TGTGCCAGCACAGGAACGGACGAGCAGTACTTC; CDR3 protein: CASTGTDEQYF
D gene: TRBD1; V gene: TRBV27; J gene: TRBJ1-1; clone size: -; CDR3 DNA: TGTGCCAGCAGTTTATTAAACAGGGGGGCTAAGAGAAACACTGAAGCTTTCTTT; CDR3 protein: CASSLLNRGAKRNTEAFF
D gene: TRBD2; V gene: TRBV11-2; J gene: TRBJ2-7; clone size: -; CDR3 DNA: TGTGCCAGCAGCTTAGATCCTAGGACTAGCGGGACCTACGAGCAGTACTTC; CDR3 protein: CASSLDPRTSGTYEQYF
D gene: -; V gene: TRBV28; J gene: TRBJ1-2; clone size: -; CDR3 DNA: TGTGCCAGCATAAGACAGGTTTGGAGGACCAACTATGGCTACACCTTC; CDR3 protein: CASIRQVWRTNYGYTF
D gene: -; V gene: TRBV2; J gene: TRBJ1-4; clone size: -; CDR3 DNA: TGTGCCAGTAGTTGGGGGCAAACTAATGAAAAACTGTTTTTT; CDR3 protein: CASSWGQTNEKLFF
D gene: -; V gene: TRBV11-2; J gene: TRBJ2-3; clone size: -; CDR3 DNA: TGTGCCAGCAGCTTGACGGGGGCAGATACGCAGTATTTT; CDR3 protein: CASSLTGADTQYF
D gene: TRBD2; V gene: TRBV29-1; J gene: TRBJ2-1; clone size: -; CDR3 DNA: TGCAGCGTTGATCCGGGACTAGCGGCCTACAATGAGCAGTTCTTC; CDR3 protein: CSVDPGLAAYNEQFF
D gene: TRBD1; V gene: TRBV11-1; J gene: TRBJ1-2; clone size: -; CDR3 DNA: TGTGCCAGCAGCTTAGATGATGGCAGGGGGCGAGACTATGGCTACACCTTC; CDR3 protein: CASSLDDGRGRDYGYTF
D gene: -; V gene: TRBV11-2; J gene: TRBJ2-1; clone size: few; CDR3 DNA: TGTGCCAGCAGCTTAGATGGCGGGTCCTACAATGAGCAGTTCTTC; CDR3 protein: CASSLDGGSYNEQFF
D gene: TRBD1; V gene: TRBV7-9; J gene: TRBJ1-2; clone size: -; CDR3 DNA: TGTGCCAGCCGACGGACAGGGGAAAACTATGGCTACACCTTC; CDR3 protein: CASRRTGENYGYTF
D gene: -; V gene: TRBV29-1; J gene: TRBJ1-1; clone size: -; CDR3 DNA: TGCAGCGTACCCCAGGACAGTCACGCTGAAGCTTTCTTT; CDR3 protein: CSVPQDSHAEAFF
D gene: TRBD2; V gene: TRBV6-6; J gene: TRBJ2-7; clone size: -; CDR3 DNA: TGTGCCAGCAGTTACTCGGGGGGGACCTACGAGCAGTACTTC; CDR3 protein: CASSYSGGTYEQYF
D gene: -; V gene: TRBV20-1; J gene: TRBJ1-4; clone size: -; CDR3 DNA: TGCACCGCTGGGGCCGGTGAAAAACTGTTTTTT; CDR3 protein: CTAGAGEKLFF
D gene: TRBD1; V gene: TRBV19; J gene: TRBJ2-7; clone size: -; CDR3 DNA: TGTGCCAGTAAAACGACAGGGACCGAGTACGAGCAGTACTTC; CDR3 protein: CASKTTGTEYEQYF
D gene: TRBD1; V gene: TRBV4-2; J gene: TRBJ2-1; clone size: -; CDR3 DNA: TGTGCCAGCAGCCAAGAGAGGGGGCGATACAATGAGCAGTTCTTC; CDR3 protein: CASSQERGRYNEQFF
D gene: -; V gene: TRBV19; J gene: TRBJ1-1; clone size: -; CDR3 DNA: TGTGCCAGTAGTACCCGCACAGGTGGCCCTGAAGCTTTCTTT; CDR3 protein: CASSTRTGGPEAFF
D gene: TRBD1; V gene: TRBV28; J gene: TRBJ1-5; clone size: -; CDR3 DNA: TGTGCCAGCAGCCCCCGGTGGGGTCAAATTGGGACAGGGATGGGCCTTAGCAATCAGCCCCAGCATTTT; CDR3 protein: CASSPRWGQIGTGMGLSNQPQHF
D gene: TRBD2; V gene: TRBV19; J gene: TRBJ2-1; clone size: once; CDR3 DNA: TGTGCCAGTAGCCCCTTGACTAGCGGGAGATGGGGTGAGCAGTTCTTC; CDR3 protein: CASSPLTSGRWGEQFF
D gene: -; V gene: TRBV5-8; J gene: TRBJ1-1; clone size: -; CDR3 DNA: TGTGCCAGCAGCCCTTTACAGAACACTGAAGCTTTCTTT; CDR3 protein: CASSPLQNTEAFF
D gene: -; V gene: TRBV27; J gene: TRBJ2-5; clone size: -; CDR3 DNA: TGTGCCAGCAGTTTAGGGAGCCAAGAGACCCAGTACTTC; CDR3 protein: CASSLGSQETQYF
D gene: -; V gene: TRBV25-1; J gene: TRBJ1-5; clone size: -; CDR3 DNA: TGTGCCAGCAGGGGGGAGGGAATCCAGCCCCAGCATTTT; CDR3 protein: CASRGEGIQPQHF
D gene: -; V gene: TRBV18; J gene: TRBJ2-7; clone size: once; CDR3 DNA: TGTGCCTGCAAAGGGGGTGACTACGAGCAGTACTTC; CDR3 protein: CACKGGDYEQYF
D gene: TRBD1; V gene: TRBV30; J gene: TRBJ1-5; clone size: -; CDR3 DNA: TGTGCCTGGAGTCAAGGGGGCGATCAGCCCCAGCATTTT; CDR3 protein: CAWSQGGDQPQHF
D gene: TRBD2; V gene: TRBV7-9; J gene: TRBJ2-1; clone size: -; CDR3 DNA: TGTGCCAGCAGCTTAGCGCGGGGGAATGAGCAGTTCTTC; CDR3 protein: CASSLARGNEQFF
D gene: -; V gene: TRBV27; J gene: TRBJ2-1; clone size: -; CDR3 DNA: TGTGCCAGCAGATTAGAGCGGTACAGCTCCTACAATGAGCAGTTCTTC; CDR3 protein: CASRLERYSSYNEQFF
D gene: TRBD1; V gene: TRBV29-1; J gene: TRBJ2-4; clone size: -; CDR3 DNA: TGCAGCGCTACGCCGGGACAGGGGAGTCGACTCCTTACCAAAAACATTCAGTACTTC; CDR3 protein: CSATPGQGSRLLTKNIQYF
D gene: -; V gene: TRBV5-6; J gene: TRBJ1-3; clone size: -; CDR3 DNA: TGTGCCAGCAGCTTGCAGACAGATCCCCCCTCTGGAAACACCATATATTTT; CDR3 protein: CASSLQTDPPSGNTIYF
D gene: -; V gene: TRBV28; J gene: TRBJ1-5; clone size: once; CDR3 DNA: TGTGCCAGCAGTTCCTTGAATCAGCCCCAGCATTTT; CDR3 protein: CASSSLNQPQHF
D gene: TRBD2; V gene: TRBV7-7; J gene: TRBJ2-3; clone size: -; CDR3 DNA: TGTGCTAGCAGCTTAGCGCCTAGCGGCCACACAGATACGCAGTATTTT; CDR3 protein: CASSLAPSGHTDTQYF